Shown below are 8 T cell receptor beta chains from a single sample sequenced in a study of cytomegalovirus exposure and HLA in healthy donors (dated by TCRdb to the late 2010s). Receptor amplification or capture employed the immunoSEQ multiplex PCR assay. A mixture of 60 forward primers for TCR Vbeta segments and 13 reverse primers for TCR Jbeta segments was used in the multiplex PCR. TCRdb obtained this table from immuneACCESS and retained in-frame rearrangements with V and J assigned. These tables miss some clones; where compared with another copy, unresolved V genes account for less than half of the shortfall, and the remainder is unexplained. This sample is represented by roughly 150,000 clones; more than 70% of them were singletons. In total, the top ten clones hold more than 3% of the sample. Specimen: PBMCs. These receptors originate from a male donor in good health and CMV-seronegative.

The sample holds one count of this clone. At one boundary the junction diverges from the germline segment, which might be a read error. This chain connects TRBV5-1 to TRBJ2-7; a possible D gene is TRBD2 (6 bases). This CDR3 region has 15 residues. Germline V gene sequence: CDR1 SGHRS, CDR2 YFSETQ. The CDR3 DNA sequence: TGCGCCAGCAGCCCCTTTGGGGGGAGGCCGTACGGGCAGTACTTC. Encoded protein: CASSPFGGRPYGQYF.

The chain combines TRBV28 with TRBJ2-7; the D gene is possibly TRBD2 (6 bases). V lost 7 bases and J 1 base, leaving 8 bases between the germline ends. The CDR3 has 12 residues. Germline values: CDR1 MDHEN, CDR2 SYDVKM. CDR3 loop: CASIGGSYEQYF. The CDR3 DNA reads TGTGCCAGCATTGGGGGGTCCTACGAGCAGTACTTC. Full variable domain (rest looked up from reference TRBV28 and TRBJ2-7): DVKVTQSSRYLVKRTGEKVFLECVQDMDHENMFWYRQDPGLGLRLIYFSYDVKMKEKGDIPEGYSVSREKKERFSLILESASTNQTSMYLCASIGGSYEQYFGPGTRLTVT.

Only a few counts were recorded for this clone. The chain uses TRBV5-4 and TRBJ1-1; tentative D call: TRBD1 (6 bases). Between the trimmed V and J ends, which lost 4 bases and 5 bases, there was a span of 18 bases. Germline loops: CDR1 SGHNT, CDR2 YYREEE (reference sequence). The CDR3 spans 15 residues. The CDR3 loop is CASSPRGGAITEAFF. CDR3 coding DNA: TGTGCCAGCAGCCCCCGGGGGGGGGCGATTACTGAAGCTTTCTTT.

This sequence joins TRBV5-6 and TRBJ1-2; TRBD1 aligns across 8 bases. Germline V gene lookup returns CDR1 SGHDT and CDR2 YYEEEE. V shed 4 bases, J shed 5 bases, and the junction held 4 bases outside the gene matches. The CDR3 loop spans 13 amino acids. The CDR3 coding sequence is TGTGCCAGCAGCGTCTGGACAGGGTATGGCTACACCTTC. Its translation: CASSVWTGYGYTF.

This sequence joins TRBV27 and TRBJ2-1; 9 bases are a match to TRBD1. This CDR3 comprises 16 residues. Looked up from germline, CDR1 is MNHEY and CDR2 is SMNVEV (reference sequence). The V segment lost 6 bases and the J segment 0 bases; nucleotides outside the gene matches: 6. The CDR3 loop is CASSPEGQGSYNEQFF. Here the CDR3 DNA reads TGTGCCAGCAGCCCAGAGGGACAGGGCTCCTACAATGAGCAGTTCTTC.

The chain links TRBV7-9 to TRBJ1-5; 7 bases map to TRBD1. After removal of 1 base from V and 7 bases from J, the junction contained 4 bases not matched to a gene. The CDR3 contains 14 residues. Looked up from germline, CDR1 is SEHNR and CDR2 is FQNEAQ (reference sequence). The DNA for the CDR3 is TGTGCCAGCAGCTTAGACAGGGGCACCCAGCCCCAGCATTTT. This codes for CASSLDRGTQPQHF. Based on the CDR3 plus reference TRBV7-9 and TRBJ1-5, the full variable domain is DTGVSQNPRHKITKRGQNVTFRCDPISEHNRLYWYRQTLGQGPEFLTYFQNEAQLEKSRLLSDRFSAERPKGSFSTLEIQRTEQGDSAMYLCASSLDRGTQPQHFGDGTRLSIL.

This chain uses TRBV11-2 with TRBJ2-6, with TRBD1 matching 7 bases. Germline V gives CDR1 SGHAT, CDR2 FQNNGV. V trimming: 3 bases; J trimming: 4 bases; junction bases outside the gene matches: 6. The CDR3 spans 16 residues. The CDR3 reads CASSFSGGLGANVLTF. CDR3 sequence (DNA): TGTGCCAGCAGCTTCTCAGGGGGTCTGGGGGCCAACGTCCTGACTTTC. Drawing the rest from reference TRBV11-2 and TRBJ2-6, the complete variable domain is EAGVAQSPRYKIIEKRQSVAFWCNPISGHATLYWYQQILGQGPKLLIQFQNNGVVDDSQLPKDRFSAERLKGVDSTLKIQPAKLEDSAVYLCASSFSGGLGANVLTFGAGSRLTVL.

The CDR3 coding sequence is TGTGCCAGCAGCCTGGTTCCCGGGACAGGGGGCGGATCCTACGAGCAGTACTTC. Protein sequence: CASSLVPGTGGGSYEQYF. V is TRBV7-6 and J is TRBJ2-7; TRBD1 matches 12 bases. The length of the CDR3 is 18 residues. V trimming: 5 bases; J trimming: 1 base; junction bases outside the gene matches: 12. Germline V gene lookup returns CDR1 SGHVS and CDR2 FNYEAQ. Together with reference TRBV7-6 and TRBJ2-7, the CDR3 gives the full variable domain: GAGVSQSPRYKVTKRGQDVALRCDPISGHVSLYWYRQALGQGPEFLTYFNYEAQQDKSGLPNDRFSAERPEGSISTLTIQRTEQRDSAMYRCASSLVPGTGGGSYEQYFGPGTRLTVT.